Shown below are 16 T cell receptor beta chains from a single sample sequenced in a study of T cell repertoires in cytomegalovirus infection. TCRdb re-analysed the reads in MiXCR, keeping a single row per CDR3 protein. This repertoire shows approximately 630,000 distinct CDR3 sequences, approximately 24% found once; its top ten account for less than 10%. Sequenced material: CD8+ T cells from PBMCs. These TCRs come from a human donor in good health (CMV status not recorded). Some clones in this sample may be carry-over from other donors' samples.

Only a few counts were recorded for this clonotype. The chain joins TRBV19 to TRBJ2-7; TRBD2 agrees at 12 bases. Germline V gene sequence: CDR1 LNHDA, CDR2 SQIVND (reference sequence). With 4 bases clipped from V and 0 bases from J, the junction kept 1 base outside the gene matches. The CDR3 loop spans 15 amino acids. The CDR3 loop is CASSKTSGSSYEQYF. The CDR3 DNA sequence: TGTGCCAGTAGTAAGACTAGCGGGAGCTCCTACGAGCAGTACTTC.

This clonotype was detected a few times. This chain links TRBV5-6 with TRBJ1-4, with D perhaps TRBD1 (5 bases). The CDR3 is 14 residues long. Germline assignment: CDR1 SGHDT and CDR2 YYEEEE. Trimming removed 5 bases from V and 0 bases from J, with 8 bases in between. Here the CDR3 reads CASSSGSTNEKLFF. The CDR3 nucleotides are TGTGCCAGCAGTTCAGGGTCAACTAATGAAAAACTGTTTTTT.

The chain is built from TRBV18 and TRBJ2-2, with TRBD1 matching over 7 bases. Germline CDR1 and CDR2: KGHSH and LQKENI. V lost 3 bases, J lost 1 base, and 5 bases stayed unmatched. The CDR3 has 16 residues. CDR3 amino acids: CASSPIQGKNTGELFF. DNA of the CDR3: TGTGCCAGCTCACCGATACAGGGGAAGAACACCGGGGAGCTGTTTTTT.

The rearrangement links TRBV6-5 to TRBJ2-2, with 7 bases lining up with TRBD1. The CDR3 has 16 amino acids. Germline lookup yields CDR1 MNHEY and CDR2 SVGAGI. V dropped 2 bases and J dropped 4; count of bases not matched to a gene: 7. CDR3 region: CASSYETGKFTGELFF. The CDR3 nucleotides are TGTGCCAGCAGTTACGAGACAGGGAAGTTCACCGGGGAGCTGTTTTTT.

The chain recombines TRBV28 with TRBJ1-4; D is uncertain. This CDR3 contains 15 residues. From germline, CDR1 is MDHEN and CDR2 SYDVKM. Trimming removed 7 bases at V and 5 bases at J, with 17 bases between. CDR3 region: CASNPERNPNEKLFF. In DNA form, the CDR3 reads TGTGCCAGCAACCCCGAGAGGAATCCCAATGAAAAACTGTTTTTT.

This clonotype was found many times. V and J are TRBV12-3 or TRBV12-4 and TRBJ1-5; no clear D gene. Trimming pared 3 bases from V and 3 bases from J, leaving 9 bases between. The CDR3 totals 14 residues. The CDR3: CASSFENNNQPQHF. DNA for the CDR3: TGTGCCAGCAGTTTCGAAAACAACAATCAGCCCCAGCATTTT.

The V gene is TRBV27, the J gene TRBJ2-1; 8 nucleotides agree with TRBD1. The CDR3 contains 15 residues. CDR1 is MNHEY, CDR2 SMNVEV, per germline (reference sequence). V trimming: 7 bases; J trimming: 8 bases; junction bases outside the gene matches: 13. CDR3 coding DNA: TGTGCCAGCATGGGTCTGGCAGGGGGCTCTGATGAGCAGTTCTTC. Its translation: CASMGLAGGSDEQFF.

J is TRBJ2-2 and V is TRBV12-3 or TRBV12-4; TRBD2 agrees at 8 bases. Unmatched junction bases numbered 9, after V lost 3 bases and J lost 3 bases. This CDR3 comprises 17 residues. The CDR3 region has the DNA TGTGCCAGCAGTTTCCTTGCGGGGGGCCGCTACACCGGGGAGCTGTTTTTT. Its translation: CASSFLAGGRYTGELFF.

The V gene is TRBV7-9, the J gene TRBJ2-3; no reliable D call. Germline assignment: CDR1 SEHNR and CDR2 FQNEAQ (reference sequence). The CDR3 loop spans 15 amino acids. The ends were cut back, 1 base at V and 1 base at J, with 9 bases in the middle. The CDR3 spells CASSLGDIGTDTQYF. The DNA for the CDR3 is TGTGCCAGCAGCTTAGGGGATATAGGCACAGATACGCAGTATTTT.

V usage is TRBV20-1 and J usage is TRBJ1-6, with TRBD1 matching 12 bases. With 7 bases clipped from V and 9 bases from J, the junction kept 7 bases outside the gene matches. This CDR3 has 14 residues. Looked up from germline, CDR1 is DFQATT and CDR2 is SNEGSKA (reference sequence). CDR3 sequence (DNA): TGCAGTGTCCCGGGACAGGGGGCGAGTTCACCCCTCCACTTT. Amino acids: CSVPGQGASSPLHF.

Only a few counts were recorded for this clonotype. This sequence joins TRBV6-1 and TRBJ1-1; possibly TRBD1 for D (5 bases). V was cut by 0 bases and J by 1 base, with 12 bases left in between. The CDR3 is made up of 16 amino acids. Germline CDR1 reads MNHNS; CDR2 reads SASEGT. CDR3 loop: CASSEANGGPNTEAFF. CDR3 sequence (DNA): TGTGCCAGCAGTGAAGCGAACGGGGGACCGAACACTGAAGCTTTCTTT.

This clonotype was counted at least ten times. This chain links TRBV7-6 with TRBJ2-1; 8 bases are shared with TRBD2. The CDR3 length is 14 residues. Germline assignment: CDR1 SGHVS and CDR2 FNYEAQ. J gave up 5 bases and V 7 bases, and 7 bases lay outside the gene matches. The DNA for the CDR3 is TGTGCCAGCACCGTAGCGGGACCGGACAATGAGCAGTTCTTC. Translating it yields CASTVAGPDNEQFF.

The table lists this clonotype with a count of one. The gene calls are TRBV7-9 and TRBJ2-2, with 8 bases identical to TRBD2. After removal of 10 bases from V and 3 bases from J, the junction contained 7 bases not matched to a gene. Germline V gives CDR1 SEHNR, CDR2 FQNEAQ (reference sequence). The CDR3 loop spans 14 amino acids. The CDR3 DNA reads as TGTGCCACCGCGACTAGCGAGGACACCGGGGAGCTGTTTTTT. This encodes CATATSEDTGELFF.

As regards this clonotype: This clone may be a read error of a much larger clone one base away. The J gene is TRBJ2-1, the V gene TRBV7-6; TRBD1 aligns across 9 bases. The CDR3 consists of 16 residues. The germline CDR1 and CDR2 sequences are SGHVS and FNYEAQ. The CDR3 loop reads CASRPIGAGQGNEQFF. The DNA for the CDR3 is TGTGCTAGCAGACCAATAGGGGCAGGACAGGGGAATGAGCAGTTCTTC.

This clonotype occurred a few times. The V gene is TRBV19, the J gene TRBJ1-1; a possible D gene is TRBD1 (5 bases). Per germline, CDR1 LNHDA and CDR2 SQIVND (reference sequence). V was cut by 6 bases and J by 6 bases, with 11 bases left in between. This CDR3 has 12 residues. DNA of the CDR3: TGTGCCAGTAGGGTCGGGGCGGCTGAAGCTTTCTTT. Amino acids: CASRVGAAEAFF.

J is TRBJ1-1 and V is TRBV29-1; D remains ambiguous. The V gene lost 6 bases and the J gene lost 6 bases, with 17 bases spanning the gap. The CDR3 runs to 13 residues. Germline values: CDR1 SQVTM, CDR2 ANQGSEA. CDR3 sequence (DNA): TGCAGCGTCCTCCGTCGGGAGTCGGCTGAAGCTTTCTTT. It specifies CSVLRRESAEAFF.